Listed below are T cell receptor beta chains from one sample, sequenced in a study of blood T cell repertoires in COVID-19. This table comes from immunoSEQ multiplex PCR, and its TCRdb copy is limited to in-frame clones, with some not included. The sample lists approximately 200,000 clones, about 88% occurring once. The sample comprised peripheral blood. Every receptor here comes from a man between 25 and 39 years old with acute or convalescent COVID-19. The CDR3 runs from the conserved cysteine through the conserved F or W. A D gene is named only where the DNA matches it firmly.

V gene: TRBV7-3; D gene: -; J gene: TRBJ2-7; CDR3 DNA: TGTGCCAGCAGCTTGGCAGGGTCCTACGAGCAGTACTTC; CDR3 protein: CASSLAGSYEQYF
V gene: TRBV4-1; D gene: -; J gene: TRBJ2-7; CDR3 DNA: TGCGCCAGCAGCCAGGCCTTTAGCGTTCTCTCCTACGAGCAGTACTTC; CDR3 protein: CASSQAFSVLSYEQYF
V gene: TRBV7-8; D gene: -; J gene: TRBJ2-5; CDR3 DNA: TGTGCCAGCAGCGCTCCATCTGGCGGGTATAAGAGGGAGACCCAGTACTTC; CDR3 protein: CASSAPSGGYKRETQYF
V gene: TRBV3-1/TRBV3-2; D gene: -; J gene: TRBJ1-3; CDR3 DNA: TGTGCCAGCAGCCAAGGAGGGTTTGGAAACACCATATATTTT; CDR3 protein: CASSQGGFGNTIYF
V gene: TRBV19; D gene: TRBD1; J gene: TRBJ2-5; CDR3 DNA: TGTGCCAGTAGTCCAAGGACAGGGGAACCGGAGACCCAGTACTTC; CDR3 protein: CASSPRTGEPETQYF
V gene: TRBV5-4; D gene: TRBD2; J gene: TRBJ2-1; CDR3 DNA: TGTGCCAGCACTCGGACTAGCGGGAACTCCTACAATGAGCAGTTCTTC; CDR3 protein: CASTRTSGNSYNEQFF
V gene: TRBV5-4; D gene: -; J gene: TRBJ1-2; CDR3 DNA: TGTGCCAGCAGCTTGGATAGCCCGAACTATGGCTACACCTTC; CDR3 protein: CASSLDSPNYGYTF
V gene: TRBV19; D gene: -; J gene: TRBJ2-7; CDR3 DNA: TGTGCCAGTAGTTCCTCCGGGTTTTTTTTTGGGGAGCAGTACTTC; CDR3 protein: CASSSSGFFFGEQYF
V gene: TRBV7-2; D gene: -; J gene: TRBJ2-2; CDR3 DNA: TGTGCCAGCCTAGTGAGGGGGGGTGGCACCGGGGAGCTGTTTTTT; CDR3 protein: CASLVRGGGTGELFF
V gene: TRBV5-1; D gene: -; J gene: TRBJ1-6; CDR3 DNA: TGCGCCAGCAGCTTGGGACAGGACGGTTCACCCCTCCACTTT; CDR3 protein: CASSLGQDGSPLHF
V gene: TRBV5-6; D gene: -; J gene: TRBJ1-3; CDR3 DNA: TGTGCCAGCAGCGGAGGTATAAACTCTGGAAACACCATATATTTT; CDR3 protein: CASSGGINSGNTIYF